The 13 T cell receptor beta chains listed next were all sequenced from one sample in a study of spatial heterogeneity in lung cancer. Specified time point: blood at routine non-recurrence follow-up after resection. The input material, whole RNA from tumor, nontumor lung or frozen PBMC, was sequenced unsorted. TCRdb processed the 5' RACE reads anew with MiXCR; each CDR3 protein has one entry. The sample lists about 25,000 distinct CDR3 sequences, approximately 5.6% occurring once. Source: PBMCs, taken at follow-up. These receptor sequences come from a male donor with early-stage non-small cell lung cancer.

This clonotype was recorded at least ten times. This chain connects TRBV9 to TRBJ2-7; 7 positions match TRBD2. After removal of 7 bases from V and 4 bases from J, the junction contained 11 bases not matched to a gene. This CDR3 is 14 amino acids long. In germline, CDR1 is SGDLS, CDR2 YYNGEE. CDR3 sequence: CASERASGVYEQYV. The CDR3 DNA is TGTGCCAGCGAGAGGGCTAGCGGAGTTTACGAGCAGTACGTC.

Judged by abundance, this clonotype is medium-sized (0.01 to 0.1%). The rearrangement joins TRBV10-3 to TRBJ2-5; D uncertain. Germline V gene lookup returns CDR1 ENHRY and CDR2 SYGVKD. The CDR3 runs to 11 residues. Trimming left V 10 bases short and J 8 bases short, with 14 bases between. CDR3 in amino acids: CATFPVGTQYF. The CDR3 DNA reads TGTGCCACTTTCCCAGTGGGAACCCAGTACTTC.

This clonotype was counted at least ten times. The rearrangement links TRBV10-3 to TRBJ2-4; D may match TRBD1 or TRBD2 (5 bases each). CDR3 size: 14 residues. The ends were cut back, 10 bases at V and 4 bases at J, with 17 bases in the middle. The V gene's germline CDR1 is ENHRY and CDR2 SYGVKD. CDR3 region: CATSDGGAKNIQYF. CDR3 DNA sequence: TGTGCCACTTCCGATGGGGGAGCAAAAAACATTCAGTACTTC.

This clonotype appeared many times. The chain carries TRBV5-6 and TRBJ1-5; no firm D call. The CDR3 is made up of 12 amino acids. V was shortened by 0 bases and J by 6 bases, with 4 bases between the two germline ends. The germline gives CDR1 SGHDT, CDR2 YYEEEE. CDR3 protein: CASSLASQPQHF. The CDR3 nucleotides are TGTGCCAGCAGCTTGGCATCTCAGCCCCAGCATTTT.

This clonotype showed up many times. The chain carries TRBV3-1 and TRBJ2-1; 13 bases line up with TRBD2. There are 16 residues in the CDR3. V shed 1 base and J 5 bases; nucleotides not matched to a gene: 2. Germline V gene sequence: CDR1 LGHDT, CDR2 YNNKEL (reference sequence). This CDR3 reads CASSQGTSGRHNEQFF. The CDR3 region has the DNA TGTGCCAGCAGCCAAGGGACTAGCGGGAGACACAATGAGCAGTTCTTC.

This clonotype has only a few counts. The J gene is TRBJ2-7, the V gene TRBV10-3; TRBD1 matches at 7 bases. Germline V gene data show CDR1 as ENHRY and CDR2 as SYGVKD. V shed 2 bases and J 4 bases; nucleotides not matched to a gene: 14. CDR3 length equals 17 residues. In DNA, the CDR3 is TGTGCCATCAGTGAGACAAGACAGGGTCGTCGGGGTTACGAGCAGTACTTC. Encoded protein: CAISETRQGRRGYEQYF.

On this clonotype itself: One end of the junction is discordant with germline, which a read error may explain. The J gene is TRBJ1-1, the V gene TRBV7-7; D uncertain. Looked up from germline, CDR1 is SSHAT and CDR2 is FNYEAQ (reference sequence). The length of the CDR3 is 13 residues. The CDR3 sequence is CASSYTVNTEAFF. The CDR3, as DNA: TGTGCTAGCAGCTACACAGTGAACACTGAAGCTTTCTTT.

This clonotype occurred many times. The gene calls are TRBV5-1 and TRBJ2-1; no clear D gene. V was clipped by 1 base and J by 8 bases, with 22 bases between them. Looked up from germline, CDR1 is SGHRS and CDR2 is YFSETQ. The CDR3 runs to 17 residues. The CDR3 sequence is CASSLRGEAKRLDEQFF. DNA for the CDR3: TGCGCCAGCAGCTTGCGAGGTGAGGCCAAACGGTTAGATGAGCAGTTCTTC.

This clonotype was counted ten times or more. V and J are TRBV20-1 and TRBJ2-1; possible D gene TRBD2, 6 bases. Germline V lookup: CDR1 DFQATT, CDR2 SNEGSKA (reference sequence). V was clipped by 3 bases and J by 10 bases, with 13 bases between them. The CDR3 is 12 residues long. The CDR3 DNA is TGCAGTGCTAGCCGGGACTCTCACGAGCAGTTCTTC. Translation: CSASRDSHEQFF.

This clonotype was detected ten times or more. The gene calls are TRBV4-3 and TRBJ2-1; tentative D call: TRBD2 (5 bases). This CDR3 is 16 amino acids long. V gave up 3 bases and J gave up 2 bases, with 14 bases separating them. CDR1 and CDR2 (germline): LGHNA, YSLEER. CDR3 region: CASSQARAGAYNEQFF. DNA of the CDR3: TGCGCCAGCAGCCAGGCGCGTGCGGGCGCCTACAATGAGCAGTTCTTC.

This clonotype appeared many times. The rearrangement uses TRBV12-3 or TRBV12-4 and TRBJ1-5, with D perhaps TRBD1 (5 bases). The V and J ends lost 1 base and 6 bases respectively, with 10 bases between them. The CDR3 loop spans 14 amino acids. CDR3 DNA: TGTGCCAGCAGTTTAGGGGCAGGGATTCAGCCCCAGCATTTT. Translation: CASSLGAGIQPQHF.

The sample holds many counts of this clonotype. The chain couples TRBV12-5 to TRBJ1-2; 7 bases map to TRBD1. Looked up from germline, CDR1 is LGHNT and CDR2 is FRNRAP. This CDR3 region has 14 residues. With V trimmed by 2 bases and J by 4 bases, 4 bases remained unmatched. The CDR3 sequence is CASGLSGTAYGYTF. CDR3 coding DNA: TGTGCTAGTGGTTTGTCGGGGACAGCCTATGGCTACACCTTC.

This clonotype was counted between two and nine times. V gene TRBV20-1 combines with J gene TRBJ2-7; TRBD2 might be the D (6 bases). This CDR3 has 13 amino acids. Germline values: CDR1 DFQATT, CDR2 SNEGSKA (reference sequence). The V end was cut by 5 bases, the J end by 1 base, with 12 bases between. DNA of the CDR3: TGCAGTGCTGCCGGGACTTTATCCTACGAGCAGTACGTC. Translated, it gives CSAAGTLSYEQYV.